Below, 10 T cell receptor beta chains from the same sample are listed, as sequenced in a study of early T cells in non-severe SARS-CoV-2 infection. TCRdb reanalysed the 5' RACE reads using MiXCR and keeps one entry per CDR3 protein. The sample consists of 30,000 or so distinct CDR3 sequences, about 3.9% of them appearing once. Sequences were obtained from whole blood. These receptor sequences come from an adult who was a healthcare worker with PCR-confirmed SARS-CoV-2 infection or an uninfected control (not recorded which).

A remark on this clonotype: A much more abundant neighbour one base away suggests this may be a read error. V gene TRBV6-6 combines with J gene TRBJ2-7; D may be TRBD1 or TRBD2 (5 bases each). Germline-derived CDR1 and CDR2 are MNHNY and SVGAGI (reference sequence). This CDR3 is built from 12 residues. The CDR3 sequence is CAGSGGWYEQYF. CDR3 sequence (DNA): TGTGCCGGCAGTGGGGGATGGTACGAGCAGTACTTC.

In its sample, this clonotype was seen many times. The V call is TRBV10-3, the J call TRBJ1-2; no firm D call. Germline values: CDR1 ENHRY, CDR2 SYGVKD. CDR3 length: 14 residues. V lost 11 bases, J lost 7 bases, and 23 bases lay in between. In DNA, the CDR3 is TGTGCCGTCGCACCGGGAGAACCCCCGGGTGGCTACACCTTC. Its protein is CAVAPGEPPGGYTF.

The CDR3 DNA sequence: TGTGCCAGCAGCTTCGGTGACAGCTACAATGAGCAGTTCTTC. Its translation: CASSFGDSYNEQFF. V is TRBV7-9 and J is TRBJ2-1; D is possibly TRBD1 (5 bases). The CDR3 sequence is 14 residues long. Trimming cost V 3 bases and J 3 bases, with 9 bases left between them. Germline lookup yields CDR1 SEHNR and CDR2 FQNEAQ (reference sequence). Full variable domain (rest looked up from reference TRBV7-9 and TRBJ2-1): DTGVSQNPRHKITKRGQNVTFRCDPISEHNRLYWYRQTLGQGPEFLTYFQNEAQLEKSRLLSDRFSAERPKGSFSTLEIQRTEQGDSAMYLCASSFGDSYNEQFFGPGTRLTVL.

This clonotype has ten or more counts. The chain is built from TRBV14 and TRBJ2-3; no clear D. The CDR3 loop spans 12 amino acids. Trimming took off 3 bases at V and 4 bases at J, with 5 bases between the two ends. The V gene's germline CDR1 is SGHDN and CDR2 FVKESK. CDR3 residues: CASSHLPDTQYF. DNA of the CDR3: TGTGCCAGCAGCCATCTTCCAGATACGCAGTATTTT.

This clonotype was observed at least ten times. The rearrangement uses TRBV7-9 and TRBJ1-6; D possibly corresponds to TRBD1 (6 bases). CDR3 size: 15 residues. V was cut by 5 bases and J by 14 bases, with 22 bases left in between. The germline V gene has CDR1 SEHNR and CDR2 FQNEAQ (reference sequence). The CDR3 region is CASSPQGFRGGALHF. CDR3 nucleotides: TGTGCCAGCAGCCCGCAGGGGTTCAGGGGAGGGGCCCTCCACTTT. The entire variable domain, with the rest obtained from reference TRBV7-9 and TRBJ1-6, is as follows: DTGVSQNPRHKITKRGQNVTFRCDPISEHNRLYWYRQTLGQGPEFLTYFQNEAQLEKSRLLSDRFSAERPKGSFSTLEIQRTEQGDSAMYLCASSPQGFRGGALHFGNGTRLTVT.

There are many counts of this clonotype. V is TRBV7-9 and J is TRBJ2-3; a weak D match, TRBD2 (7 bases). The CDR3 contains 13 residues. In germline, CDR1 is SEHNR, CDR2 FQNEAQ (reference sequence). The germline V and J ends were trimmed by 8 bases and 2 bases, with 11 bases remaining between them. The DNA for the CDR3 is TGTGCCAGCCGGGGGGCCCTCACAGATACGCAGTATTTT. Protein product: CASRGALTDTQYF.

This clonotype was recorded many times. As DNA, the CDR3 is TGTGCCACCAGCAAATATGGAGGGGAGACCCAGTACTTC. This encodes CATSKYGGETQYF. The chain recombines TRBV15 with TRBJ2-5; D possibly corresponds to TRBD2 (6 bases). The CDR3 length is 13 residues. The germline gives CDR1 LNHNV, CDR2 YYDKDF (reference sequence). Trimming left V 4 bases short and J 5 bases short, with 11 bases between.

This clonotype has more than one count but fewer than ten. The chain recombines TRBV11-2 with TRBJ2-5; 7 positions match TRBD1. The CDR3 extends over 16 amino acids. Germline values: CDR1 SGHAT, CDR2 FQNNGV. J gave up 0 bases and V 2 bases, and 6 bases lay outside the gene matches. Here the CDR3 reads CASSLRDSLYQETQYF. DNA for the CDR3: TGTGCCAGCAGCTTAAGGGACAGTCTGTACCAAGAGACCCAGTACTTC. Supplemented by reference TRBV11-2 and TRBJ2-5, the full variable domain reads EAGVAQSPRYKIIEKRQSVAFWCNPISGHATLYWYQQILGQGPKLLIQFQNNGVVDDSQLPKDRFSAERLKGVDSTLKIQPAKLEDSAVYLCASSLRDSLYQETQYFGPGTRLLVL.

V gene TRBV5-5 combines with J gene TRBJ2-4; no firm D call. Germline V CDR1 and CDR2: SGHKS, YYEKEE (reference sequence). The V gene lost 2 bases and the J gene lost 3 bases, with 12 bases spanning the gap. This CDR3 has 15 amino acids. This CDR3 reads CASSFLAADKNIQYF. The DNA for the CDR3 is TGTGCCAGCAGCTTCTTGGCGGCAGACAAAAACATTCAGTACTTC. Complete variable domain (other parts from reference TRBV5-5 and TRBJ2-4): DAGVTQSPTHLIKTRGQQVTLRCSPISGHKSVSWYQQVLGQGPQFIFQYYEKEERGRGNFPDRFSARQFPNYSSELNVNALLLGDSALYLCASSFLAADKNIQYFGAGTRLSVL.

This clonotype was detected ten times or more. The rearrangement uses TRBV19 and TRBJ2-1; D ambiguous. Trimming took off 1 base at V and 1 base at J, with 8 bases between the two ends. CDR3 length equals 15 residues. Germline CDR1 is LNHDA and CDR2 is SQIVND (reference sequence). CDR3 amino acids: CASSIGQRSYNEQFF. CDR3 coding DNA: TGTGCCAGTAGTATAGGGCAAAGATCCTACAATGAGCAGTTCTTC.